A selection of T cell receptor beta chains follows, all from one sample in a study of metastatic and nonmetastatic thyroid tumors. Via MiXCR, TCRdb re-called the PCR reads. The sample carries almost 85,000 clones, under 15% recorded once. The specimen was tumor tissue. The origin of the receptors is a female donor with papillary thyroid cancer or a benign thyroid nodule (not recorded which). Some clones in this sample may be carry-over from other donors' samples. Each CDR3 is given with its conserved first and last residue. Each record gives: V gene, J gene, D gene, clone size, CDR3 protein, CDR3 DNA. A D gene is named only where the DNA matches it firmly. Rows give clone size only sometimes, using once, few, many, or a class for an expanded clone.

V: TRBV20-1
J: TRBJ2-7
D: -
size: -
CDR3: CSAIDRGRGDYEQYF
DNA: TGCAGTGCTATAGATCGGGGCAGGGGGGACTACGAGCAGTACTTC

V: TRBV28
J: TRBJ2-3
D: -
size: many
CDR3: CASTSPGPESTDTQYF
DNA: TGTGCCAGCACCTCCCCTGGGCCGGAGAGCACAGATACGCAGTATTTT

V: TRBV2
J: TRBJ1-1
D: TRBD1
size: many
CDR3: CASRYDRAEAFF
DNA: TGTGCCAGCCGATATGACAGGGCTGAAGCTTTCTTT

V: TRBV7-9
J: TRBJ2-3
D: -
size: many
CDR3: CASSLRETDTQYF
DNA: TGTGCCAGCAGCCTGCGCGAGACAGATACGCAGTATTTT

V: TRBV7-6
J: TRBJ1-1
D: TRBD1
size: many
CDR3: CASSFLNQPGQAFLNTEAFF
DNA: TGTGCCAGCAGCTTCCTCAACCAACCGGGACAGGCCTTCCTGAACACTGAAGCTTTCTTT

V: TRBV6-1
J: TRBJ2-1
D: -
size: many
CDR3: CASRGRGFDEQFF
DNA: TGTGCCAGCAGGGGGCGAGGCTTCGATGAGCAGTTCTTC

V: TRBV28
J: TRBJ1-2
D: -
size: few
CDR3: CASTVEGGGNYGYTF
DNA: TGTGCCAGCACCGTGGAGGGGGGCGGAAACTATGGCTACACATTC

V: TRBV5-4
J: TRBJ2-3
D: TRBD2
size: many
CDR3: CASSSPGGDDTQYF
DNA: TGTGCCAGCAGCTCCCCGGGAGGGGATGATACGCAGTATTTT

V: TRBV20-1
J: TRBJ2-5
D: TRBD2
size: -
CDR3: CSASFLRSGRTLQETQYF
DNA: TGCAGTGCTAGCTTCCTACGTAGCGGGAGGACTCTCCAAGAGACCCAGTACTTC

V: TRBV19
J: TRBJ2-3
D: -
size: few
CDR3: CASSRLDETDTQYF
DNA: TGTGCCAGTAGCAGACTCGACGAGACAGATACGCAGTATTTT

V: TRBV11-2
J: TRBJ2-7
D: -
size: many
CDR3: CASSLSGTYEQYF
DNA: TGTGCCAGCAGCTTGTCGGGGACCTACGAGCAGTACTTC

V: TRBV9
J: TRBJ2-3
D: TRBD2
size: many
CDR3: CASSTPGRAGTDTQYF
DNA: TGTGCCAGCAGCACCCCGGGGAGGGCCGGGACAGATACGCAGTATTTT

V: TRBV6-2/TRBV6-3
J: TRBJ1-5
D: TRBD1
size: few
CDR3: CASSYLIPKGGYQPQHF
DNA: TGTGCCAGCAGTTACTTGATCCCGAAAGGGGGCTATCAGCCCCAGCATTTT

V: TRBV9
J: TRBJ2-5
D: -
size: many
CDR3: CASSPRDTLDGGQYF
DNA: TGTGCCAGCAGCCCCAGGGACACCCTTGACGGGGGCCAGTACTTC

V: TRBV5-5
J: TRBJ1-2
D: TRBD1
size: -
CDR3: CASSSQGWGLDGYTF
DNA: TGTGCCAGCAGCTCACAGGGGTGGGGCCTTGATGGCTACACCTTC

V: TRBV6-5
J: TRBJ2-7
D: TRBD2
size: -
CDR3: CASSSIAGGPHGQYF
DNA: TGTGCCAGCAGTTCAATAGCGGGGGGGCCCCACGGGCAGTACTTC

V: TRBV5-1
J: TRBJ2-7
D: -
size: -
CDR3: CASGPKLRDFCLQQYF
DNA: TGCGCCAGCGGCCCCAAATTGAGAGATTTCTGCCTACAGCAGTACTTC

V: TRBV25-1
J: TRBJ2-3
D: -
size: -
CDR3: CASTGWSDTQYF
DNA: TGTGCCAGCACCGGGTGGTCGGATACGCAGTATTTT

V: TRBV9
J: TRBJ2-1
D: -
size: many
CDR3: CASSYRGDRWNEQFF
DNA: TGTGCCAGCAGCTATCGGGGTGATCGTTGGAATGAGCAGTTCTTC

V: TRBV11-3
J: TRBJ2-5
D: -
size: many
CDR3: CASSLGGARTQYF
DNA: TGTGCCAGCAGCTTGGGCGGAGCGAGGACCCAGTACTTC

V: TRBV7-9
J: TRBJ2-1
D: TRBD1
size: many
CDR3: CASSYSGQGLEQFF
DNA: TGTGCCAGCAGCTACTCAGGACAGGGGCTTGAGCAGTTCTTC

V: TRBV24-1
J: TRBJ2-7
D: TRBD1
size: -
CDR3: CATSDLADRGPSYEQYF
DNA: TGTGCCACCAGTGATTTAGCGGACAGGGGTCCCTCCTACGAGCAGTACTTC

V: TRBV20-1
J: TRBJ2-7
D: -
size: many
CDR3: CSADATRDYEQYF
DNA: TGCAGTGCCGACGCAACTCGAGACTACGAGCAGTACTTC

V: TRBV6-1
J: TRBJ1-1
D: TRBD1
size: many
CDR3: CASSLRGLFTEAFF
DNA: TGTGCCAGTTCCCTCAGGGGGCTCTTTACTGAAGCTTTCTTT

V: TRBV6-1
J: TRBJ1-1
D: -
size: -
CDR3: CASSGGENTEAFF
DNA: TGTGCCAGCAGTGGTGGGGAGAACACTGAAGCTTTCTTT